Below, 21 T cell receptor beta chains from the same sample are listed, as sequenced in a study of glioma-infiltrating T cells after dendritic cell vaccination. The data were produced by immunoSEQ multiplex PCR, yet TCRdb's version contains in-frame clones alone and is incomplete. The sample holds tens of thousands of clones, about 80% seen once. This specimen was blood, taken before dendritic cell vaccination. These receptors all stem from a human donor with glioblastoma.

The chain combines TRBV28 with TRBJ1-1; D not certain. Trimming pared 4 bases from V and 5 bases from J, leaving 14 bases between. This CDR3 is 14 amino acids long. Per germline, CDR1 MDHEN and CDR2 SYDVKM. The CDR3: CASSSTGRRTEAFF. The CDR3 DNA reads as TGTGCCAGCAGTTCCACTGGGCGACGGACTGAAGCTTTCTTT.

This rearrangement joins TRBV7-9 to TRBJ1-1; 9 bases fit TRBD1. The germline CDR1 and CDR2 sequences are SEHNR and FQNEAQ (reference sequence). This CDR3 is built from 16 residues. V lost 3 bases and J lost 0; bases outside the gene matches: 5. The CDR3 is CASSFTGGAMNTEAFF. The DNA for the CDR3 is TGTGCCAGCAGCTTTACAGGGGGCGCGATGAACACTGAAGCTTTCTTT.

V and J are TRBV5-1 and TRBJ1-1, with D possibly being TRBD1 (6 bases). The CDR3 has 14 amino acids. The germline V and J ends were trimmed by 5 bases and 6 bases, with 17 bases remaining between them. Germline CDR1 reads SGHRS; CDR2 reads YFSETQ. CDR3 amino acids: CASRGKGGEAEAFF. The CDR3 bases are TGCGCCAGCAGGGGGAAGGGGGGGGAGGCTGAAGCTTTCTTT.

This clone has only a few counts. The chain has TRBV19 and TRBJ2-7, with D possibly matching TRBD1 (5 bases). The CDR3 is 15 amino acids. V was pared by 3 bases and J by 0 bases, with 12 bases between. Germline CDR1 is LNHDA and CDR2 is SQIVND (reference sequence). CDR3 bases: TGTGCCAGTAGTATCGCCGACAGAGACTCCTACGAGCAGTACTTC. It yields the protein CASSIADRDSYEQYF.

This clone has only one observation. The chain has TRBV5-4 and TRBJ2-3; TRBD1 is a possible D gene (5 bases). The V gene's germline CDR1 is SGHNT and CDR2 YYREEE (reference sequence). Trimming took off 5 bases at V and 4 bases at J, with 14 bases between the two ends. This CDR3 has 14 residues. As DNA, the CDR3 is TGTGCCAGCAGTTTTTTTTCAGGGTCAGATACGCAGTATTTT. It specifies CASSFFSGSDTQYF.

The DNA for the CDR3 is TGTGCCAGTAGTGTCAAAGCGGGAGATGTCGAGCAGTACGTC. Amino acids: CASSVKAGDVEQYV. This rearrangement joins TRBV19 to TRBJ2-7; 8 bases map to TRBD2. J was trimmed by 6 bases and V by 5 bases; bases with no gene match: 9. CDR1 is LNHDA, CDR2 SQIVND, per germline (reference sequence). The CDR3 spans 14 residues.

This sequence joins TRBV6-1 and TRBJ2-7; tentative D call: TRBD1 (6 bases). V was clipped by 6 bases and J by 1 base, with 13 bases between them. In germline, CDR1 is MNHNS, CDR2 SASEGT. The CDR3 consists of 14 residues. In DNA form, the CDR3 reads TGTGCCAGCAGGGATACCGGACAGTCCTACGAGCAGTACGTC. Translating it yields CASRDTGQSYEQYV.

The chain couples TRBV10-1 to TRBJ2-7, with TRBD1 as a possible D gene (6 bases). This CDR3 comprises 17 residues. The germline gives CDR1 WNHNN, CDR2 SYGVQD (reference sequence). Between the trimmed V and J ends, which lost 0 bases and 10 bases, there was a span of 25 bases. Written as DNA, the CDR3 is TGCGCCAGCAGTGAGTCTGACGGATCTGACAGGTTATGGGGCCAGTACTTC. It translates to CASSESDGSDRLWGQYF.

The chain combines TRBV4-1 with TRBJ2-5; tentatively, D is TRBD2 (6 bases). The CDR3 runs 14 residues. V lost 4 bases and J lost 6, with 15 bases in between. Germline V gives CDR1 MGHRA, CDR2 YSYEKL. The CDR3 nucleotides read TGCGCCAGCAGCCGACTAGGAGATGGGCAGACCCAGTACTTC. Protein product: CASSRLGDGQTQYF.

This chain uses TRBV27 with TRBJ2-1, with TRBD1 identical over 11 bases. CDR3 length: 15 residues. The germline V gene encodes CDR1 MNHEY and CDR2 SMNVEV (reference sequence). Losses at the gene ends were 4 bases for V and 9 bases for J; bases not matched to a gene: 8. The CDR3 reads CASSSGQGVGSEQFF. The CDR3 DNA sequence: TGTGCCAGCAGTTCGGGACAGGGGGTAGGTAGTGAGCAGTTCTTC.

The chain uses TRBV6-5 and TRBJ2-3; 9 bases agree with TRBD2. The CDR3 extends over 14 amino acids. The J segment lost 2 bases and the V segment lost 4 bases, leaving 1 base of the junction unmatched. Germline V gene lookup returns CDR1 MNHEY and CDR2 SVGAGI. The CDR3 DNA reads as TGTGCCAGCAGTTTAGCGGGGGTCACAGATACGCAGTATTTT. Amino acids: CASSLAGVTDTQYF.

V usage is TRBV4-1 and J usage is TRBJ2-1; TRBD1 matches at 7 bases. CDR3 size: 14 residues. V gave up 6 bases and J gave up 3 bases; unmatched junction bases: 5. From germline, CDR1 is MGHRA and CDR2 YSYEKL. CDR3 in amino acids: CASRPTGFYNEQFF. The CDR3 coding sequence is TGCGCCAGCAGGCCGACAGGGTTCTACAATGAGCAGTTCTTC.

This rearrangement joins TRBV6-4 to TRBJ2-7; D may be TRBD1 (5 bases). The germline CDR1 and CDR2 sequences are MRHNA and SNTAGT. The CDR3 runs 14 residues. V was clipped by 2 bases and J by 3 bases, with 11 bases between them. CDR3 sequence: CASSDGARSYEQYV. The DNA for the CDR3 is TGTGCCAGCAGTGACGGGGCCAGAAGCTACGAGCAGTACGTC.

This chain connects TRBV7-2 to TRBJ1-5, with 10 bases fitting TRBD1. There are 15 residues in the CDR3. Germline-derived CDR1 and CDR2 are SGHTA and FQGNSA. V trimming: 3 bases; J trimming: 1 base; junction bases outside the gene matches: 0. Here the CDR3 reads CASSLGQGSNQPQHF. The CDR3 region has the DNA TGTGCCAGCAGCTTGGGACAGGGGAGCAATCAGCCCCAGCATTTT.

The chain carries TRBV10-2 and TRBJ2-6, with D perhaps TRBD1 (6 bases). The CDR3 has 15 residues. CDR1 is WSHSY, CDR2 SAAADI, per germline. V was clipped by 6 bases and J by 0 bases, with 9 bases between them. DNA for the CDR3: TGCGCCAGCAGGGGGGCCTCCTCTGGGGCCAACGTCCTGACTTTC. It specifies CASRGASSGANVLTF.

V usage is TRBV4-2 and J usage is TRBJ2-7, with D possibly TRBD1 on 5 matching bases. The CDR3 extends over 15 amino acids. Trimming removed 1 base from V and 3 bases from J, with 13 bases in between. CDR1 is LGHNA and CDR2 is YNFKEQ in the germline V gene. The CDR3 region is CASSQGLQARYEQYF. In nucleotides, the CDR3 is TGTGCCAGCAGCCAAGGGCTACAGGCGCGCTACGAGCAGTACTTC.

The CDR3 loop reads CASSPTDNTEAFF. CDR3 sequence (DNA): TGTGCCAGCAGCCCTACAGATAACACTGAAGCTTTCTTT. The chain links TRBV6-6 to TRBJ1-1, with D unresolved. This CDR3 has 13 residues. In germline, CDR1 is MNHNY, CDR2 SVGAGI (reference sequence). V was trimmed by 6 bases and J by 2 bases, leaving 10 bases between them.

The chain is built from TRBV10-2 and TRBJ2-7; TRBD2 aligns across 13 bases. The CDR3 length is 14 residues. V dropped 2 bases and J dropped 7; count of bases not matched to a gene: 2. Germline assignment: CDR1 WSHSY and CDR2 SAAADI. The CDR3 sequence is CASSEPGLAGEQYV. Here the CDR3 DNA reads TGCGCCAGCAGTGAGCCGGGACTAGCGGGAGAGCAGTACGTC.

The chain carries TRBV27 and TRBJ1-1; tentative D call: TRBD1 (5 bases). Trimming left V 3 bases short and J 6 bases short, with 11 bases between. The CDR3 is 13 amino acids. The germline V gene encodes CDR1 MNHEY and CDR2 SMNVEV (reference sequence). The CDR3 protein is CASSLGGPAEAFF. The CDR3 DNA is TGTGCCAGCAGTTTGGGGGGTCCGGCTGAAGCTTTCTTT.

This rearrangement joins TRBV7-2 to TRBJ1-2; D is ambiguous. The germline V gene encodes CDR1 SGHTA and CDR2 FQGNSA. The CDR3 covers 15 residues. V dropped 6 bases and J dropped 0 bases, with 14 bases sitting between them. The CDR3 nucleotides read TGTGCCAGCAGTCTGGGCACCCGAGCTAACTATGGCTACACCTTC. Protein product: CASSLGTRANYGYTF.

The chain carries TRBV5-1 and TRBJ1-1, with 7 bases matching TRBD1. V lost 1 base and J lost 0; bases outside the gene matches: 6. This CDR3 is built from 16 residues. The germline CDR1 and CDR2 sequences are SGHRS and YFSETQ. The CDR3 here is CASSLLGQLMNTEAFF. The CDR3 DNA sequence: TGCGCCAGCAGCTTGTTGGGACAGCTCATGAACACTGAAGCTTTCTTT.